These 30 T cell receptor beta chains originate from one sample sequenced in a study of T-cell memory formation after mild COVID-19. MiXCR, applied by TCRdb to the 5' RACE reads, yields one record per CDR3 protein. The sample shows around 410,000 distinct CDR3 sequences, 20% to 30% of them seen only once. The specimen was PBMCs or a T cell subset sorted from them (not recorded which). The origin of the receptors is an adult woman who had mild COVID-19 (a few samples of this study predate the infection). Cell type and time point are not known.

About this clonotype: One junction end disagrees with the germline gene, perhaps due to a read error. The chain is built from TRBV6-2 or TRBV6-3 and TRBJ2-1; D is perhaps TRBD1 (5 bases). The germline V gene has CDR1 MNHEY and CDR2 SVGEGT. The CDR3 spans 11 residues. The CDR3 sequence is CASSHGSTRVF. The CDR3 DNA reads TGTGCCAGCAGTCACGGGTCCACCAGGGTCTTC.

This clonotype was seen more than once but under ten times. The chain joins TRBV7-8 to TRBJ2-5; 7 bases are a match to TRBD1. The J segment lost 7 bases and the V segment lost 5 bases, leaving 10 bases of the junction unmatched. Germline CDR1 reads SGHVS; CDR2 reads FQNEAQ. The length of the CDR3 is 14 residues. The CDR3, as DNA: TGTGCCAGCAGCCTAAGGACAGGCCGTGGGACCCAGTACTTC. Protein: CASSLRTGRGTQYF.

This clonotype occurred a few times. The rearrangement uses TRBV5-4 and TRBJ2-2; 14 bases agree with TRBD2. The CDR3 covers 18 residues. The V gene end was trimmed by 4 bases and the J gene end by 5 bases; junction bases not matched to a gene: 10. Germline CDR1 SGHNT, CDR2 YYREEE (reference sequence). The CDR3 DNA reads TGTGCCAGCAGCCCTCCGGGACTAGCGGGAGCGGAAACCGGGGAGCTGTTTTTT. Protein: CASSPPGLAGAETGELFF.

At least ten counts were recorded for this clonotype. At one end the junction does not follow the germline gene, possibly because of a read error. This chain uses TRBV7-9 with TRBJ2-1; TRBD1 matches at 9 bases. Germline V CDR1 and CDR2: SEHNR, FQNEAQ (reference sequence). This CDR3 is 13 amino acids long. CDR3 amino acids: CTSTGGGYNEQFF. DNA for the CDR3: TGTACCAGCACAGGGGGCGGGTACAATGAGCAGTTCTTC.

The CDR3 loop reads CASSLDGVNTGELFF. The DNA for the CDR3 is TGTGCCAGCAGCTTGGACGGGGTTAACACCGGGGAGCTGTTTTTT. The chain carries TRBV5-4 and TRBJ2-2; D perhaps matches TRBD2 (5 bases). Trimming removed 0 bases at V and 2 bases at J, with 8 bases between. Germline lookup yields CDR1 SGHNT and CDR2 YYREEE (reference sequence). The CDR3 contains 15 residues.

The CDR3 loop reads CSARNLSLTDTQYF. The DNA of the CDR3 is TGCAGTGCTAGAAACCTTTCGTTGACAGATACGCAGTATTTT. The rearrangement links TRBV20-1 to TRBJ2-3; the D is unclear. CDR1 and CDR2 from the germline V gene are DFQATT and SNEGSKA (reference sequence). CDR3 size: 14 residues. V was shortened by 2 bases and J by 3 bases, with 12 bases between the two germline ends.

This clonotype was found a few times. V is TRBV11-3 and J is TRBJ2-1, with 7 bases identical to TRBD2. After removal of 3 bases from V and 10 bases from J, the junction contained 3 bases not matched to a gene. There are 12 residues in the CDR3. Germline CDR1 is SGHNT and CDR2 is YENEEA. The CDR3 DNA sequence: TGTGCCAGCAGCTTCTCTAGCGGCGAGCAGTTCTTC. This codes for CASSFSSGEQFF.

CDR3 amino acids: CASSQTGGGTKNIQYF. The CDR3 nucleotides read TGTGCCAGCAGTCAGACGGGGGGCGGGACCAAAAACATTCAGTACTTC. The chain combines TRBV12-3 or TRBV12-4 with TRBJ2-4; possibly TRBD2 for D (7 bases). CDR3 length equals 16 residues. Trimming cost V 5 bases and J 2 bases, with 16 bases left between them.

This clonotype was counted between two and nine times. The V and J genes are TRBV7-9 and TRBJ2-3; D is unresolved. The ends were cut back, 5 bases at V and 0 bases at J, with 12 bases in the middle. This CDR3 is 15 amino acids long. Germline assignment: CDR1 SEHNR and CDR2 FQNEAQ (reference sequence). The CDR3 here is CASSLLRLSTDTQYF. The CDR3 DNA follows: TGTGCCAGCAGCCTCTTGCGGCTTAGCACAGATACGCAGTATTTT.

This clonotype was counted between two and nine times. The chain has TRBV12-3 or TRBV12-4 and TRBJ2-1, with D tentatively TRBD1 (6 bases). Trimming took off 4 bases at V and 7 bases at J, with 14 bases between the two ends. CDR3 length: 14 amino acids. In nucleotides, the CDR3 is TGTGCCAGCAGTTGGACAGTTGGCTTAAATGAGCAGTTCTTC. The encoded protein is CASSWTVGLNEQFF.

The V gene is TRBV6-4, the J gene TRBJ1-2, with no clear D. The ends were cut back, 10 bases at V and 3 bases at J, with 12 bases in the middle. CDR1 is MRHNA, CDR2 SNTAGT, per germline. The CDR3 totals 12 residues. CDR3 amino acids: CAISGWDYGYTF. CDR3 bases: TGTGCCATTTCGGGATGGGACTATGGCTACACCTTC.

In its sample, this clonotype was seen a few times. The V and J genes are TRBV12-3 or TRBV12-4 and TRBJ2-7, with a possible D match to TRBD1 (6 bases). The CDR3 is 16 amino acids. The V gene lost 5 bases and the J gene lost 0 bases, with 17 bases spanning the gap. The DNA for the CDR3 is TGTGCCAGCAGTCTCCTCAGGGGCGCCCCCTCCTACGAGCAGTACTTC. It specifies CASSLLRGAPSYEQYF.

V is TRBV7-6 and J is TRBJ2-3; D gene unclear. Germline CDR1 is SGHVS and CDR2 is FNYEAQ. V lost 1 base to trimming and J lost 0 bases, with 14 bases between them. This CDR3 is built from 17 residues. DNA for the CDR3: TGTGCCAGCAGCTTAGTGTCCTCCGGAACTAGCACAGATACGCAGTATTTT. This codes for CASSLVSSGTSTDTQYF.

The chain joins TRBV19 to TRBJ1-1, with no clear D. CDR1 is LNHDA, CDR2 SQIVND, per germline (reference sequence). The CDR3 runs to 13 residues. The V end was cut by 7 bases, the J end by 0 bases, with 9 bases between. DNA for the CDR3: TGTGCCAGTACAGGAAGCCTGAACACTGAAGCTTTCTTT. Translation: CASTGSLNTEAFF.

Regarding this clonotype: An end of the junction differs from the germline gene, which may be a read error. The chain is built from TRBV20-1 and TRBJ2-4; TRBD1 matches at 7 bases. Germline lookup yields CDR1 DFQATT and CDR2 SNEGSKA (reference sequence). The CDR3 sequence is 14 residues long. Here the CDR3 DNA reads TGCAGTGCTAGAGAGCCGGGACAGTTCAACAGTCAGTACTTC. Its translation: CSAREPGQFNSQYF.

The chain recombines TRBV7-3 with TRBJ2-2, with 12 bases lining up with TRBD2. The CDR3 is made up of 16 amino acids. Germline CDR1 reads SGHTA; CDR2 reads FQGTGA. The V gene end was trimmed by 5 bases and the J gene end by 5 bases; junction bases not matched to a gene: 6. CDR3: CASSPSGGASTGELFF. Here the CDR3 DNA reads TGTGCCAGCAGCCCTAGCGGGGGGGCGAGTACCGGGGAGCTGTTTTTT.

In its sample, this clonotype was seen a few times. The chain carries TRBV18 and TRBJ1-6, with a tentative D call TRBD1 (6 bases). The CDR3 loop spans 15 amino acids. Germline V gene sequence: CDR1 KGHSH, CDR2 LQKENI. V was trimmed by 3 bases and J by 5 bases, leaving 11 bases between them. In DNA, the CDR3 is TGTGCCAGCTCACCCGGGACACCTGATAATTCACCCCTCCACTTT. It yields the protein CASSPGTPDNSPLHF.

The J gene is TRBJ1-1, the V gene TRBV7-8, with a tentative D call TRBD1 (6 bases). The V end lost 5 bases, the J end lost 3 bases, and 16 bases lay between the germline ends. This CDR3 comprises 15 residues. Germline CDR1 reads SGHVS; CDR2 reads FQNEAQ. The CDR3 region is CASSRKGGTDTEAFF. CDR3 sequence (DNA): TGTGCCAGCAGCAGAAAAGGGGGGACGGACACTGAAGCTTTCTTT. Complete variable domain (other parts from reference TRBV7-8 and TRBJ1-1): GAGVSQSPRYKVAKRGQDVALRCDPISGHVSLFWYQQALGQGPEFLTYFQNEAQLDKSGLPSDRFFAERPEGSVSTLKIQRTQQEDSAVYLCASSRKGGTDTEAFFGQGTRLTVV.

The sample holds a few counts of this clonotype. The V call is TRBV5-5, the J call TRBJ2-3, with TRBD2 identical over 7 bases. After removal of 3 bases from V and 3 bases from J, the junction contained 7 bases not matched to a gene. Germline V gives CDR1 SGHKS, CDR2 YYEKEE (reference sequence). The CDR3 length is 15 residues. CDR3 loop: CASSSGGGLTDTQYF. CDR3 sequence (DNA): TGTGCCAGCAGCTCAGGCGGGGGTCTGACAGATACGCAGTATTTT.

The DNA for the CDR3 is TGCGCCAGCAGCCCCAGCGGGAGAGGGTACAATGAGCAGTTCTTC. Translating gives CASSPSGRGYNEQFF. This chain uses TRBV5-1 with TRBJ2-1, with 8 bases that match TRBD2. Germline loops: CDR1 SGHRS, CDR2 YFSETQ. The CDR3 sequence is 15 residues long. Losses at the gene ends were 4 bases for V and 4 bases for J; bases not matched to a gene: 7. The full variable domain, its missing parts supplied by reference TRBV5-1 and TRBJ2-1, is KAGVTQTPRYLIKTRGQQVTLSCSPISGHRSVSWYQQTPGQGLQFLFEYFSETQRNKGNFPGRFSGRQFSNSRSEMNVSTLELGDSALYLCASSPSGRGYNEQFFGPGTRLTVL.

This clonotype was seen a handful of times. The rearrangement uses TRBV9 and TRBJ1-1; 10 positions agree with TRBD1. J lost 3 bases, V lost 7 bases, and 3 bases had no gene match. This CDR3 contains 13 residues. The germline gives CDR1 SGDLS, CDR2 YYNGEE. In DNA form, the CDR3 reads TGTGCCAGCGGACAGGGGGTTTACACTGAAGCTTTCTTT. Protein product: CASGQGVYTEAFF.

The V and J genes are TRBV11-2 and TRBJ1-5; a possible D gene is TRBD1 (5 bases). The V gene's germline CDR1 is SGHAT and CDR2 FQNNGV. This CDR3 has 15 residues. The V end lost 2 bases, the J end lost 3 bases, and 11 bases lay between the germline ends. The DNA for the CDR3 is TGTGCCAGCAGCTTACTGAACGGACACAATCAGCCCCAGCATTTT. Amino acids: CASSLLNGHNQPQHF.

This chain's CDR3 is CASSGGGSYNEQFF. For the CDR3, the DNA is TGTGCCAGCAGTGGGGGGGGCTCCTACAATGAGCAGTTCTTC. The chain recombines TRBV6-5 with TRBJ2-1; 7 bases are a match to TRBD2. The V segment lost 5 bases and the J segment 0 bases; nucleotides outside the gene matches: 1. This CDR3 comprises 14 residues. The germline gives CDR1 MNHEY, CDR2 SVGAGI.

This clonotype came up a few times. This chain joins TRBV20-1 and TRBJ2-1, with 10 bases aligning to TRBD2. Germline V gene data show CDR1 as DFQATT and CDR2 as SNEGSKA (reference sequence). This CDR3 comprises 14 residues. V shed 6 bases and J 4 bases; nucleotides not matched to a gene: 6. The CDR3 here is CSAIAGGVYNEQFF. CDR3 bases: TGCAGTGCCATAGCGGGGGGAGTTTACAATGAGCAGTTCTTC.

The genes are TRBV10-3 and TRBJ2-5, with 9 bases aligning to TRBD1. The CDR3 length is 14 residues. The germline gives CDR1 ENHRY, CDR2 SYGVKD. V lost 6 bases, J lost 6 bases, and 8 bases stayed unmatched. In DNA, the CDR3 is TGTGCCATCAGCCCGGGACAGGGTCATAAGACCCAGTACTTC. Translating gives CAISPGQGHKTQYF.

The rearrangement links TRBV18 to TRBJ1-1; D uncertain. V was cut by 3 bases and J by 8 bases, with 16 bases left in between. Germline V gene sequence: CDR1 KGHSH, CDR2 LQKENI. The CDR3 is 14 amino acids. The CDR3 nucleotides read TGTGCCAGCTCACCGTCCGGACCCTCCAGCGAAGCTTTCTTT. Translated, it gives CASSPSGPSSEAFF.

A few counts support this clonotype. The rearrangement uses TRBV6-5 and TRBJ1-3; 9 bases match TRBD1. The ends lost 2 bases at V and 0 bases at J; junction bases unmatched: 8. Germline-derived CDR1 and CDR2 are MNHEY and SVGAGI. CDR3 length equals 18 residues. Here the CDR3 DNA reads TGTGCCAGCAGTTACCTCGGTGGACAGGGGAGCTCTGGAAACACCATATATTTT. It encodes CASSYLGGQGSSGNTIYF.

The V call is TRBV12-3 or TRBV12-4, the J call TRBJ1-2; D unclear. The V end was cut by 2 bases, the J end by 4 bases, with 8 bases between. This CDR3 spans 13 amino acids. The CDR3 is CASSLQAAYGYTF. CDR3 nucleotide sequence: TGTGCCAGCAGTTTACAGGCTGCCTATGGCTACACCTTC.

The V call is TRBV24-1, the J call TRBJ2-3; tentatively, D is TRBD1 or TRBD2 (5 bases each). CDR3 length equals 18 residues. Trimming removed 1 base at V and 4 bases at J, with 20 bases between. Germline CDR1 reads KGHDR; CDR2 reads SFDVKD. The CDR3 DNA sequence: TGTGCCACCAGTGATTTTAGGGGCGATTGGGGGACCGCAGATACGCAGTATTTT. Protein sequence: CATSDFRGDWGTADTQYF.

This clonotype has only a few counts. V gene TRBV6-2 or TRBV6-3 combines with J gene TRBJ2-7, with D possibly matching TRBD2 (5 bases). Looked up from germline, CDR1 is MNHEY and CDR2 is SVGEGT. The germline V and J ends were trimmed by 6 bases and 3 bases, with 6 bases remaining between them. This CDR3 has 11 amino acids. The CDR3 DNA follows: TGTGCCAGCAGGGACTTCTACGAGCAGTACTTC. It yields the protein CASRDFYEQYF.